Listed below are T cell receptor beta chains from one sample, sequenced in a study of shared clonotypes between healthy human individuals. Here immunoSEQ multiplex PCR was the method, and the copy in TCRdb shows in-frame clones only, minus some. This table holds about 2,500,000 clones, about 92% found once. Sequenced material: naive CD4+ T cells sorted from blood. The receptor set was obtained from a man between 18 and 29 years old in good health. Both conserved end residues are part of each CDR3. Each record gives: V gene, clone size, D gene, J gene, CDR3 length, CDR3 protein, CDR3 DNA. The D gene is left open where the match is weak. Size tells how often a clone was seen (once, few, many) or the class of an expanded clone, and some rows leave it out.

V: TRBV10-2; size: -; D: -; J: TRBJ2-3; length: 17; CDR3: CASSEGRYFGSTDTQYF; DNA: TGCGCCAGCAGTGAGGGACGCTACTTCGGCAGCACAGATACGCAGTATTTT
V: TRBV27; size: few; D: TRBD1; J: TRBJ1-2; length: 14; CDR3: CASGQGKVDYGYTF; DNA: TGTGCCTCCGGACAGGGTAAAGTTGACTATGGCTACACCTTC
V: TRBV10-3; size: -; D: -; J: TRBJ2-2; length: 13; CDR3: CAIRGNNTGELFF; DNA: TGTGCCATCAGGGGAAATAACACCGGGGAGCTGTTTTTT
V: TRBV6-1; size: -; D: -; J: TRBJ2-1; length: 14; CDR3: CASGGVATSDEQFF; DNA: TGTGCCAGCGGCGGGGTAGCGACCTCCGATGAGCAGTTCTTC
V: TRBV5-1; size: -; D: TRBD2; J: TRBJ2-5; length: 15; CDR3: CASSLVAGGQETQYF; DNA: TGCGCCAGCAGCTTGGTAGCGGGGGGCCAAGAGACCCAGTACTTC
V: TRBV5-4; size: -; D: -; J: TRBJ2-2; length: 15; CDR3: CASSLVGSANGELFF; DNA: TGTGCCAGCAGCTTAGTAGGGTCGGCGAACGGGGAGCTGTTTTTT
V: TRBV2; size: once; D: TRBD1; J: TRBJ2-5; length: 14; CDR3: CASSIQGAQETQYF; DNA: TGTGCCAGCAGTATACAGGGGGCCCAAGAGACCCAGTACTTC
V: TRBV5-1; size: -; D: -; J: TRBJ2-7; length: 15; CDR3: CASSLESPGINEQYF; DNA: TGCGCCAGCAGCTTGGAATCCCCAGGGATCAACGAGCAGTACTTC
V: TRBV5-1; size: once; D: TRBD1; J: TRBJ2-3; length: 16; CDR3: CASSPRGQAQGDTQYF; DNA: TGCGCCAGCAGTCCCCGGGGACAGGCTCAGGGAGATACGCAGTATTTT
V: TRBV4-3; size: -; D: -; J: TRBJ2-1; length: 15; CDR3: CASSQVDFSYNEQFF; DNA: TGCGCCAGCAGCCAAGTTGATTTTTCCTACAATGAGCAGTTCTTC
V: TRBV2; size: -; D: -; J: TRBJ2-7; length: 11; CDR3: CASSNSYEQYF; DNA: TGTGCCAGCAGTAACTCCTACGAGCAGTACTTC
V: TRBV18; size: -; D: -; J: TRBJ2-7; length: 12; CDR3: CASSLTGNEQYF; DNA: TGTGCCAGCTCACTAACAGGAAACGAGCAGTACTTC
V: TRBV11-2; size: -; D: -; J: TRBJ1-2; length: 15; CDR3: CASSFRGRADPGYTF; DNA: TGTGCCAGCAGCTTCCGCGGGAGGGCGGATCCTGGCTACACCTTC
V: TRBV10-1; size: -; D: TRBD2; J: TRBJ2-1; length: 13; CDR3: CASLNLADNEQFF; DNA: TGCGCCAGCCTTAATCTAGCGGACAATGAGCAGTTCTTC
V: TRBV5-1; size: -; D: TRBD2; J: TRBJ2-5; length: 19; CDR3: CASTPVGLAGGQDQETQYF; DNA: TGCGCCAGCACCCCGGTCGGACTAGCGGGGGGGCAGGACCAAGAGACCCAGTACTTC
V: TRBV19; size: -; D: -; J: TRBJ1-6; length: 15; CDR3: CASRVQGSYNSPLHF; DNA: TGTGCCAGTAGAGTACAGGGATCCTATAATTCACCCCTCCACTTT
V: TRBV28; size: -; D: -; J: TRBJ2-1; length: 15; CDR3: CASSLGDQSYNEQFF; DNA: TGTGCCAGCAGTTTGGGTGACCAATCTTACAATGAGCAGTTCTTC
V: TRBV5-4; size: -; D: TRBD2; J: TRBJ2-1; length: 15; CDR3: CASSHKTSGRNEQFF; DNA: TGTGCCAGCAGCCATAAGACTAGCGGAAGGAATGAGCAGTTCTTC
V: TRBV5-1; size: -; D: -; J: TRBJ2-3; length: 15; CDR3: CASDLRGAGSDTQYF; DNA: TGCGCCAGCGACTTACGCGGGGCGGGGTCAGATACGCAGTATTTT
V: TRBV2; size: -; D: -; J: TRBJ2-5; length: 12; CDR3: CASSIVQETQYF; DNA: TGTGCCAGCAGTATCGTCCAAGAGACCCAGTACTTC
V: TRBV28; size: -; D: TRBD1; J: TRBJ1-2; length: 19; CDR3: CASSEPGQGGPEGNYGYTF; DNA: TGTGCCAGCAGTGAACCGGGACAGGGGGGACCGGAAGGTAACTATGGCTACACCTTC
V: TRBV29-1; size: -; D: TRBD2; J: TRBJ2-3; length: 16; CDR3: CSVEGWTSGSTDTQYF; DNA: TGCAGCGTTGAAGGTTGGACTAGCGGGAGCACAGATACGCAGTATTTT
V: TRBV5-1; size: -; D: TRBD2; J: TRBJ2-3; length: 14; CDR3: CASSYGLVSDTQYF; DNA: TGCGCCAGCAGCTACGGACTAGTATCAGATACGCAGTATTTT
V: TRBV6-1; size: -; D: -; J: TRBJ2-7; length: 13; CDR3: CASSAGHTYEQYF; DNA: TGTGCCAGCAGTGCGGGACATACCTACGAGCAGTACTTC
V: TRBV5-4; size: once; D: -; J: TRBJ1-2; length: 17; CDR3: CASSSYNNRQLNYGYTF; DNA: TGTGCCAGCAGCTCCTACAACAATAGACAACTTAACTATGGCTACACCTTC
V: TRBV13; size: -; D: -; J: TRBJ2-3; length: 13; CDR3: CASSFATTDTQYF; DNA: TGTGCCAGCAGCTTTGCAACTACAGATACGCAGTATTTT
V: TRBV19; size: -; D: -; J: TRBJ1-6; length: 16; CDR3: CASRINQGLLNSPLHF; DNA: TGTGCCAGTAGGATAAATCAGGGGCTTTTGAATTCACCCCTCCACTTT
V: TRBV5-1; size: -; D: TRBD1; J: TRBJ2-3; length: 15; CDR3: CASSLGQGASDTQYF; DNA: TGCGCCAGCAGCTTGGGACAGGGGGCTTCGGATACGCAGTATTTT